The clone carrying this T cell receptor (beta chain) was detected only a few times. Its antigen is unidentified. The CDR3 length is 13 residues. Germline V gene sequence: CDR1 MNHGY, CDR2 SVAAGI. V lost 6 bases and J 3 bases, leaving 11 bases between the germline ends. In total, each donor contributed a single heparinised blood draw that averaged about 100 mL. The sample belongs to a study of beta chain features in type 1 diabetes. Turning to the study itself: Sorted cells examined across all samples numbered about 110,000,000. General study findings and limits: Researchers reported that naive, central memory and Treg TCRB repertoires appeared more similar in patients than in healthy donors. TCRB CDR3 length was moderately but significantly reduced in all four CD4+ subsets of Type 1 diabetes patients.

Since all of the isolated RNA was reverse transcribed, expressed TCRB transcripts were what got sequenced. Produced via immunoSEQ multiplex PCR; TCRdb's table is partial and in-frame only. The sample lists about 620,000 clones, 15% occurring once. This TCR derives from a man in his late teens or twenties in good health. This chain uses TRBV6-9 with TRBJ1-2, with D perhaps matching TRBD1 (5 bases). The sample was naive CD4+ T cells from blood. The CDR3 loop reads CASRPSGDYGYTF. The CDR3 DNA sequence: TGTGCCAGCAGACCCTCGGGGGACTATGGCTACACCTTC.